Listed here are 2 T cell receptor beta chains from one sample, sequenced in a study of blood T cell repertoires in COVID-19. TCRdb keeps only in-frame clones here, not all; method: immunoSEQ multiplex PCR. The sample has approximately 180,000 clones, roughly 87% seen once. The sequencing input was PBMCs or T cells enriched from blood (not recorded which). The receptors were sampled from a human donor with acute COVID-19. The donor label of this sample is uncertain.

The rearrangement joins TRBV20-1 to TRBJ2-4; the D gene is possibly TRBD1 (5 bases). V was shortened by 5 bases and J by 13 bases, with 12 bases between the two germline ends. The CDR3 has 10 amino acids. Germline V gene sequence: CDR1 DFQATT, CDR2 SNEGSKA (reference sequence). The CDR3 DNA reads TGCAGTGCTGGGCGACAGATGCAGTACTTC. Its protein is CSAGRQMQYF.

With respect to this clone: This specimen includes other DNA sequences encoding the same CDR3. DNA of the CDR3: TGCGCCAGCAGCCTGGGACAGATTAACACTGAAGCTTTCTTT. Protein: CASSLGQINTEAFF. This chain links TRBV5-1 with TRBJ1-1; 7 nucleotides align to TRBD1. In germline, CDR1 is SGHRS, CDR2 YFSETQ. Germline trimming cut 4 bases from V and 2 bases from J; bases unmatched to any gene: 5. The CDR3 spans 14 residues.